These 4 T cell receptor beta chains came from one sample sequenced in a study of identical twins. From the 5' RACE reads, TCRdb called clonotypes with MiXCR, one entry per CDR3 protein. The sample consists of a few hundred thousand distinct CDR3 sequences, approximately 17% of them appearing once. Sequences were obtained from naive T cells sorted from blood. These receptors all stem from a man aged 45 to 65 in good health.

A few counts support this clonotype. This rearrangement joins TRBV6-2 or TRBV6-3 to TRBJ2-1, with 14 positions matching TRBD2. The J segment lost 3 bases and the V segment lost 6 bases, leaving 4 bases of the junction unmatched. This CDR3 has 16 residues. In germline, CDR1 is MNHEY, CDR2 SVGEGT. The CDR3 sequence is CASSQGLAGGYNEQFF. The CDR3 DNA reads TGTGCCAGCAGCCAAGGACTAGCGGGAGGCTACAATGAGCAGTTCTTC.

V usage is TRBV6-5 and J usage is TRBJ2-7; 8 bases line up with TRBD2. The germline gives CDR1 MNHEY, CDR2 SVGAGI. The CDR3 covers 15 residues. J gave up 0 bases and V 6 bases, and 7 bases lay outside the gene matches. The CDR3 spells CASRYSGESSYEQYF. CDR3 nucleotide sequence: TGTGCCAGCAGATATAGCGGGGAGAGCTCCTACGAGCAGTACTTC.

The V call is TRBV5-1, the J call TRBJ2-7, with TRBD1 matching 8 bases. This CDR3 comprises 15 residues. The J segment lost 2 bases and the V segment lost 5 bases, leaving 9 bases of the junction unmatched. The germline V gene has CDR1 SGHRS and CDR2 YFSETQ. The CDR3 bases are TGCGCCAGCAGTCCTCAGGGGGCCCTAACCTACGAGCAGTACTTC. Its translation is CASSPQGALTYEQYF.

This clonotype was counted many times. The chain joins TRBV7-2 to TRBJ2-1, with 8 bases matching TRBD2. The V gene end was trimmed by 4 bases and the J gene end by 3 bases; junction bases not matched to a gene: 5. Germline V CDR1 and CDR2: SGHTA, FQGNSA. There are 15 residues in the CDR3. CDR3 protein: CASSSTSANYNEQFF. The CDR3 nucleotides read TGTGCCAGCAGCTCGACTAGCGCCAACTACAATGAGCAGTTCTTC.